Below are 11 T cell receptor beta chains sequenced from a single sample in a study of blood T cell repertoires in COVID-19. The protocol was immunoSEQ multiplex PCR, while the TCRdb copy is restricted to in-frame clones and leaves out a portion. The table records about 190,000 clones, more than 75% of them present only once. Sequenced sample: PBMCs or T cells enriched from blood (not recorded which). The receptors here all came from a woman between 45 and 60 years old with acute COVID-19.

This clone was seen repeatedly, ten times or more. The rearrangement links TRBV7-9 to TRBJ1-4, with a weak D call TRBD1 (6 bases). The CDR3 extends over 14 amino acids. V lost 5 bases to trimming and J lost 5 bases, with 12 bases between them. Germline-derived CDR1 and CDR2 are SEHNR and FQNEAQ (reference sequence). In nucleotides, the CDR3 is TGTGCCAGCAGCATGGGACACGTCAATGAAAAACTGTTTTTT. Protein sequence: CASSMGHVNEKLFF. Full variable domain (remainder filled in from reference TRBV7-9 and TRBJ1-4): DTGVSQNPRHKITKRGQNVTFRCDPISEHNRLYWYRQTLGQGPEFLTYFQNEAQLEKSRLLSDRFSAERPKGSFSTLEIQRTEQGDSAMYLCASSMGHVNEKLFFGSGTQLSVL.

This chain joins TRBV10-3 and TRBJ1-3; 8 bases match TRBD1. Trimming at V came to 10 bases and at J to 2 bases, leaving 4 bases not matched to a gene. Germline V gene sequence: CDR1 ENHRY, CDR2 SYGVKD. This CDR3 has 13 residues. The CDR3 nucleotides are TGTGCCACCATGACAGGGGCTGGAAACACCATATATTTT. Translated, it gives CATMTGAGNTIYF.

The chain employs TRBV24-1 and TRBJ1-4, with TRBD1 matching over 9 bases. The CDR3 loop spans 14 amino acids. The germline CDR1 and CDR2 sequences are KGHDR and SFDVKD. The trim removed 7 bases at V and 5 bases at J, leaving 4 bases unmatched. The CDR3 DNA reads TGTGCCACCAGAGAGACAGGGGGGAATGAAAAACTGTTTTTT. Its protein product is CATRETGGNEKLFF.

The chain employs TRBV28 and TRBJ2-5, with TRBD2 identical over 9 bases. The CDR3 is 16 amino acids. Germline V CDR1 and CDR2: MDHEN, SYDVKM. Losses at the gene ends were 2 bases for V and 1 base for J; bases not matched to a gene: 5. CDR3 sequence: CASSLVASGVQETQYF. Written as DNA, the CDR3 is TGTGCCAGCAGTTTAGTGGCTAGCGGGGTCCAAGAGACCCAGTACTTC.

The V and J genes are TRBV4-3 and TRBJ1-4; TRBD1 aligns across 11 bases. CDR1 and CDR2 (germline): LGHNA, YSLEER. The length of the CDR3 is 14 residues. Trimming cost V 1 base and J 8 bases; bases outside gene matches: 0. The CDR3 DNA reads TGCGCCAGCAGCCAAGGGACAGGGGGCGAAAAACTGTTTTTT. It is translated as CASSQGTGGEKLFF.

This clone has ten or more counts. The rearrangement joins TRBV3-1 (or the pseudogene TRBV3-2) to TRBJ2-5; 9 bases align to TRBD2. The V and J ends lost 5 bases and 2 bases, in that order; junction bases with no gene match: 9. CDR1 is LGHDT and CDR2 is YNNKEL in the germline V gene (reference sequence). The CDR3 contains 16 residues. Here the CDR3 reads CASSYAKRGVQETQYF. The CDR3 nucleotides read TGTGCCAGCAGCTACGCCAAGCGGGGGGTGCAAGAGACCCAGTACTTC.

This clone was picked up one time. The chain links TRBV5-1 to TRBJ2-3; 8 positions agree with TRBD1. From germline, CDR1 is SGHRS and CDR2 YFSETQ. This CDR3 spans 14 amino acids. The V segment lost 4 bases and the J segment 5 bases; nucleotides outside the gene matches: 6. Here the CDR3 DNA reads TGCGCCAGCAGCCAAGGGACAGGACGAGATACGCAGTATTTT. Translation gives CASSQGTGRDTQYF. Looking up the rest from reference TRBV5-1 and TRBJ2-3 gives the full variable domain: KAGVTQTPRYLIKTRGQQVTLSCSPISGHRSVSWYQQTPGQGLQFLFEYFSETQRNKGNFPGRFSGRQFSNSRSEMNVSTLELGDSALYLCASSQGTGRDTQYFGPGTRLTVL.

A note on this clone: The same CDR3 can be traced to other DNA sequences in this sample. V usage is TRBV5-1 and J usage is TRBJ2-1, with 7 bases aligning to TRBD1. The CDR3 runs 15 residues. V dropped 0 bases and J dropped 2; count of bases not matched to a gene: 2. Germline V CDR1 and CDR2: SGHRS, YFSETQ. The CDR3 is CASSLGQGPYNEQFF. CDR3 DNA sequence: TGCGCCAGCAGCTTGGGACAGGGCCCCTACAATGAGCAGTTCTTC.

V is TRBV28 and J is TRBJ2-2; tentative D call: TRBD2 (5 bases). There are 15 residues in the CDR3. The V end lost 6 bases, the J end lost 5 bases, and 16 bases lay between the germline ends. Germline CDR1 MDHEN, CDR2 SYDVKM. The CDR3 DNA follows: TGTGCCAGCAGCTCCCCAGGTAGACTAACCGGGGAGCTGTTTTTT. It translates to CASSSPGRLTGELFF.

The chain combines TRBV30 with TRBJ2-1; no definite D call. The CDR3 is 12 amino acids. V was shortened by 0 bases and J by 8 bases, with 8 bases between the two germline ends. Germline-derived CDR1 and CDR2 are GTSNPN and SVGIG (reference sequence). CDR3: CAWSVMGYEQFF. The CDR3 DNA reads TGTGCCTGGAGTGTAATGGGCTATGAGCAGTTCTTC.

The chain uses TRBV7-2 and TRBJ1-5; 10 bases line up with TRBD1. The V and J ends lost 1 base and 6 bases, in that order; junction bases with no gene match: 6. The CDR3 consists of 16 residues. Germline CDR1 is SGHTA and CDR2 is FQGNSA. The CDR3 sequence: CASSLGQGAPSQPQHF. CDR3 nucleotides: TGTGCCAGCAGCTTAGGACAGGGGGCGCCCAGTCAGCCCCAGCATTTT.